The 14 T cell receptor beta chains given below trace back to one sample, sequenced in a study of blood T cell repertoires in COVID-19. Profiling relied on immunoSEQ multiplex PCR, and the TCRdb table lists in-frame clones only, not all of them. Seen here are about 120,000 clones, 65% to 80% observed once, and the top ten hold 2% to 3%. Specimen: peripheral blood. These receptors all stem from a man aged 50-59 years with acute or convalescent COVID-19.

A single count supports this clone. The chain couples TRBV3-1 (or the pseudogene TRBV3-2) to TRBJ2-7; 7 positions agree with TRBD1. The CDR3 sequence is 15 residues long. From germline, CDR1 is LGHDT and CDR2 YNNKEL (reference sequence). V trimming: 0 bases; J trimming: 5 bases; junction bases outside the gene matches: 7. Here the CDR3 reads CASSQERRQGHEQYF. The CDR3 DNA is TGTGCCAGCAGCCAAGAGAGGCGACAGGGCCACGAGCAGTACTTC.

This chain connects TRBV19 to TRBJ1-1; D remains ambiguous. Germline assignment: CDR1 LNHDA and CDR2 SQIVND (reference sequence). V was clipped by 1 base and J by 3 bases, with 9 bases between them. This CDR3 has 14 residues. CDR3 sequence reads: CASSIAYEDTEAFF. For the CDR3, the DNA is TGTGCCAGTAGTATAGCATATGAGGACACTGAAGCTTTCTTT.

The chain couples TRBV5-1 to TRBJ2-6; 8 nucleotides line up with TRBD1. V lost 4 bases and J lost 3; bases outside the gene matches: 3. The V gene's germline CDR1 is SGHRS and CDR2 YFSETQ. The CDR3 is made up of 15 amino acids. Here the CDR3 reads CASSKTGVGANVLTF. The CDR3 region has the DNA TGCGCCAGCAGCAAGACAGGGGTTGGGGCCAACGTCCTGACTTTC.

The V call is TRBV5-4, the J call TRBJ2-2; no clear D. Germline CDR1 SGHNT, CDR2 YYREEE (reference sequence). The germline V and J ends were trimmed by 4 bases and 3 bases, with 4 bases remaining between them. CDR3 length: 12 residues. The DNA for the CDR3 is TGTGCCAGCAGCCTCTACACCGGGGAGCTGTTTTTT. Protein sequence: CASSLYTGELFF.

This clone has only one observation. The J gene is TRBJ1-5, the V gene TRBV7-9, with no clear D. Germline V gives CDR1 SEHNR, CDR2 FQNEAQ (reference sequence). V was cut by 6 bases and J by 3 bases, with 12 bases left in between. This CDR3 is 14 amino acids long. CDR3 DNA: TGTGCCAGCAGTCCTATCGGAGACAATCAGCCCCAGCATTTT. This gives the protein CASSPIGDNQPQHF.

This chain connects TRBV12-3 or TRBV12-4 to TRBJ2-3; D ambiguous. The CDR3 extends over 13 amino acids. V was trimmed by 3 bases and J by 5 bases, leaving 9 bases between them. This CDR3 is CASSFMGLDTQYF. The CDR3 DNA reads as TGTGCCAGCAGTTTCATGGGCTTAGATACGCAGTATTTT.

The CDR3 region has the DNA TGTGCCAGCAGCTTAGGCCGGGAGGGAACATTCACGTCGGGCTACACCTTC. Amino acid sequence: CASSLGREGTFTSGYTF. V usage is TRBV13 and J usage is TRBJ1-2, with D hard to call. Germline CDR1 is PRHDT and CDR2 is FYEKMQ (reference sequence). V shed 0 bases and J shed 8 bases, with 22 bases lying between them. The CDR3 runs 17 residues.

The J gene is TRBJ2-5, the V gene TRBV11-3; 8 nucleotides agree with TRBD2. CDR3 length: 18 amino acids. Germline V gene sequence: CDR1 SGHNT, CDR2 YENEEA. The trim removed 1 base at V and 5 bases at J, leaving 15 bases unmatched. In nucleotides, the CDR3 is TGTGCCAGCAGCTTAGTTATTGATCCGGGGGGGGCTTCGGAGACCCAGTACTTC. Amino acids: CASSLVIDPGGASETQYF.

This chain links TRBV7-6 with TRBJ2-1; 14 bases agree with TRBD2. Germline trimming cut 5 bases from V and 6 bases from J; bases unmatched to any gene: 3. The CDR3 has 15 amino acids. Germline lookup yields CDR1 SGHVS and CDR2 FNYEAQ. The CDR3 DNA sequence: TGTGCCAGCAGCCCAGGACTAGCGGGGGGCAATGAGCAGTTCTTC. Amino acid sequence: CASSPGLAGGNEQFF.

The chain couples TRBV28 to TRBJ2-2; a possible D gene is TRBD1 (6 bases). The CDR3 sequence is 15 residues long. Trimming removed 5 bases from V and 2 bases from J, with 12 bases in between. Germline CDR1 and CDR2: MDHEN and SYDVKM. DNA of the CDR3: TGTGCCAGCAGTCCCGGGACACTAAACACCGGGGAGCTGTTTTTT. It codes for CASSPGTLNTGELFF.

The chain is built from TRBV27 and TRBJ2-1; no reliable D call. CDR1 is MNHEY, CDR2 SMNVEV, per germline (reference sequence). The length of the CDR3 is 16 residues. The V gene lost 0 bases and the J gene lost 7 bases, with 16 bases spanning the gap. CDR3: CASSLSWQVFRNEQFF. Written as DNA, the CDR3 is TGTGCCAGCAGTTTATCGTGGCAGGTTTTTAGAAATGAGCAGTTCTTC.

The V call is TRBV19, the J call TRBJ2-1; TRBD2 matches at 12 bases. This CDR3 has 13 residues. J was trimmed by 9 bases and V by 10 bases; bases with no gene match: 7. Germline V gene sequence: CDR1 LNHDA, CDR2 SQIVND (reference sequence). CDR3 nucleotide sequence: TGTGCCACCGCGACTAGCGGGAGAGGTGAGCAGTTCTTC. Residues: CATATSGRGEQFF.

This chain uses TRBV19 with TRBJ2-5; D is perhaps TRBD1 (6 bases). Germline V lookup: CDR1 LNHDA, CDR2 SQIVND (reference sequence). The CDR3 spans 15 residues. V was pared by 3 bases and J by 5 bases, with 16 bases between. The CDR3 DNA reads TGTGCCAGTAGTATGGGGGCCAGATTAGGGGAGACCCAGTACTTC. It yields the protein CASSMGARLGETQYF.

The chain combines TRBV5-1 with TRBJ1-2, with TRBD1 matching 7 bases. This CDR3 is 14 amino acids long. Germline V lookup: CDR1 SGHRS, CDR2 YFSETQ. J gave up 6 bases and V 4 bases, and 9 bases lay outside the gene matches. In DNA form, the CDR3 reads TGCGCCAGCAGCCCTGAGGGGGCCTCAGATGGCTACACCTTC. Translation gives CASSPEGASDGYTF. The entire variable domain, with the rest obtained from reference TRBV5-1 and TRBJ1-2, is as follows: KAGVTQTPRYLIKTRGQQVTLSCSPISGHRSVSWYQQTPGQGLQFLFEYFSETQRNKGNFPGRFSGRQFSNSRSEMNVSTLELGDSALYLCASSPEGASDGYTFGSGTRLTVV.